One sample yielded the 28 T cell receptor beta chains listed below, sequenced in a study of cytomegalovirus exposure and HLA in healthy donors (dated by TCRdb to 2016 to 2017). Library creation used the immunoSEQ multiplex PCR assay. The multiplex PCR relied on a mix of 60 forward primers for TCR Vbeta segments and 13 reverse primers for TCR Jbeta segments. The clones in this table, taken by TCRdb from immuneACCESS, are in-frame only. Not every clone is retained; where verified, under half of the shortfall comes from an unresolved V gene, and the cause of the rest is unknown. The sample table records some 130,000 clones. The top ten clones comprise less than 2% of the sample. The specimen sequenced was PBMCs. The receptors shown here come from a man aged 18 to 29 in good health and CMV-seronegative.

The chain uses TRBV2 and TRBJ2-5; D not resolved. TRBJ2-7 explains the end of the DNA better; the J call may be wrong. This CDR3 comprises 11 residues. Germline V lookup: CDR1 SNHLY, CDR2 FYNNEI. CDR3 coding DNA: TGTGCCAGCAGTGCAAGTTACGAGCAGTACTTC. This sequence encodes CASSASYEQYF.

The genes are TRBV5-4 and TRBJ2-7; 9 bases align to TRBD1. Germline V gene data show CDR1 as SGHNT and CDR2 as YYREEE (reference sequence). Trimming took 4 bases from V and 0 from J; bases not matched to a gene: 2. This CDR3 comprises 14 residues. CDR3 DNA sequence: TGTGCCAGCAGCGGGACAGGGACCTCCTACGAGCAGTACTTC. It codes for CASSGTGTSYEQYF.

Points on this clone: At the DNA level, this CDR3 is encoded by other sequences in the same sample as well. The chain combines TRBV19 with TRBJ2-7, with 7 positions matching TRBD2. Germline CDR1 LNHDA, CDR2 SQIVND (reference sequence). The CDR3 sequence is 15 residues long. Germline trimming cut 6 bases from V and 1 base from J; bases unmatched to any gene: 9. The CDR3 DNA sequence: TGTGCCAGTAGCCCGGCGGGCGGGGGTTCCTACGAGCAGTACTTC. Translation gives CASSPAGGGSYEQYF.

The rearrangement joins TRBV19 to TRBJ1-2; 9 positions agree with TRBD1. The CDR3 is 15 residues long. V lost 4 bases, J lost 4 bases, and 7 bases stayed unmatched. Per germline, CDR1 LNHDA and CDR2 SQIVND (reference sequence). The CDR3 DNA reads TGTGCCAGTAGTACGGGGACAGGGCTGTCCTATGGCTACACCTTC. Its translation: CASSTGTGLSYGYTF.

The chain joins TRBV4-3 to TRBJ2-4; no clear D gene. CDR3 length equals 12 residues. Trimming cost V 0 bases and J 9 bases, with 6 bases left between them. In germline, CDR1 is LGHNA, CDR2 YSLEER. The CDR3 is CASSQDFRIQYF. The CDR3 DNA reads TGCGCCAGCAGCCAAGATTTCCGCATTCAGTACTTC.

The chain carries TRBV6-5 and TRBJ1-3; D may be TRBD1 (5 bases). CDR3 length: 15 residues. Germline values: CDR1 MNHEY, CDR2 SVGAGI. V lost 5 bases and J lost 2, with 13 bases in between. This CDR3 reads CASSPTRAAGNTIYF. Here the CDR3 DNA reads TGTGCCAGCAGTCCCACCAGGGCGGCTGGAAACACCATATATTTT.

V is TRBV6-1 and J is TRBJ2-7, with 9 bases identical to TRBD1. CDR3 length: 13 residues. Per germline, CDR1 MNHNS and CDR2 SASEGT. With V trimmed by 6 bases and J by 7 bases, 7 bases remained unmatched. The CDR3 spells CASRRDRAMEQYF. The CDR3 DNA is TGTGCCAGCAGAAGGGACAGGGCGATGGAGCAGTACTTC.

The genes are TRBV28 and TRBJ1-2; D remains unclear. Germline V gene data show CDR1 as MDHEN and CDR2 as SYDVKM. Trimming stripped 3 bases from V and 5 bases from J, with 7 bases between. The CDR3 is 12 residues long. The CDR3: CASSLREYGYTF. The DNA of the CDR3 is TGTGCCAGCAGTTTGCGGGAGTATGGCTACACCTTC.

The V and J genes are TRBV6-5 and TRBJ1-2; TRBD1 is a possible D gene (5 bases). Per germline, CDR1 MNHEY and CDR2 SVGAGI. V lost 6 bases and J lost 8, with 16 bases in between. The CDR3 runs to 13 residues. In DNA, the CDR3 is TGTGCCAGCAGCCACCCCGGGGCGGGAGGCTACACCTTC. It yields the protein CASSHPGAGGYTF.

CDR3 sequence: CASSNRVTEAFF. CDR3 DNA: TGTGCCAGCAGTAACAGGGTAACTGAAGCTTTCTTT. The genes are TRBV6-5 and TRBJ1-1, with TRBD1 as a possible D gene (6 bases). The CDR3 has 12 amino acids. V was trimmed by 5 bases and J by 5 bases, leaving 9 bases between them. CDR1 MNHEY and CDR2 SVGAGI come from the germline V gene.

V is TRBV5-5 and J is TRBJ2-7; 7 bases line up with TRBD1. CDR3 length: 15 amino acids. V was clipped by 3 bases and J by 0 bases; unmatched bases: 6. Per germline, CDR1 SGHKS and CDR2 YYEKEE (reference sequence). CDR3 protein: CASSWAGTVSYEQYF. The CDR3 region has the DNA TGTGCCAGCAGCTGGGCCGGGACAGTCTCCTACGAGCAGTACTTC. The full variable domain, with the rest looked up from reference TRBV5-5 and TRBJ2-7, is DAGVTQSPTHLIKTRGQQVTLRCSPISGHKSVSWYQQVLGQGPQFIFQYYEKEERGRGNFPDRFSARQFPNYSSELNVNALLLGDSALYLCASSWAGTVSYEQYFGPGTRLTVT.

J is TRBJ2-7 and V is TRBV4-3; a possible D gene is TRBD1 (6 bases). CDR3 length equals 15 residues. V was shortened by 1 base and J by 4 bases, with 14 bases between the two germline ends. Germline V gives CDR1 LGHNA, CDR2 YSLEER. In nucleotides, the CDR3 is TGCGCCAGCAGCCAAGGACAGGAGATGTTATACGAGCAGTACTTC. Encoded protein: CASSQGQEMLYEQYF.

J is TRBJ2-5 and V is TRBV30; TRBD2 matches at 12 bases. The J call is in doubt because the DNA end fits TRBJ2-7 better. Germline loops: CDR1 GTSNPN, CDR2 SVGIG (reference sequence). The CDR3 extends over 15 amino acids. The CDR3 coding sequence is TGTGCCTGGAGCCCCAGACTAGCGGGGGTAGACGAGCAGTACTTC. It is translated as CAWSPRLAGVDEQYF.

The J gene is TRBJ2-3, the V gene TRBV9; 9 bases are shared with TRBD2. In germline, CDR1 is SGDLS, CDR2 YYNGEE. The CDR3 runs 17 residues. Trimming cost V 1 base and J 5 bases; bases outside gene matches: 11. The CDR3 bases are TGTGCCAGCAGCGTAACTGGCGGGAGGGCCGTTATAGATACGCAGTATTTT. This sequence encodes CASSVTGGRAVIDTQYF.

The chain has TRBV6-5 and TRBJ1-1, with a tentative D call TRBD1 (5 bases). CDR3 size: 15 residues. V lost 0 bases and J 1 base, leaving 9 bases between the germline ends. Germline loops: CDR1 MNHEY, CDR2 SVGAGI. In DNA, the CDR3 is TGTGCCAGCAGTTACTCAGGGGTTGGGAACACTGAAGCTTTCTTT. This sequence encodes CASSYSGVGNTEAFF.

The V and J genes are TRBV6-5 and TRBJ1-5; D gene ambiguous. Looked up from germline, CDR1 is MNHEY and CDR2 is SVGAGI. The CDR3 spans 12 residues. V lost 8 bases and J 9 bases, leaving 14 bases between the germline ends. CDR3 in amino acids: CASGVAVSPQHF. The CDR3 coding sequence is TGTGCCAGCGGAGTGGCGGTTTCGCCCCAGCATTTT.

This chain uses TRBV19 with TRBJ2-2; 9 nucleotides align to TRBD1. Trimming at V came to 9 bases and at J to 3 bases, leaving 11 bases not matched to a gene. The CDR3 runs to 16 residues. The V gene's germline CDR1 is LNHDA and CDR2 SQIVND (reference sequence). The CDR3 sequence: CASRRPGTGYTGELFF. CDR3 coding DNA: TGTGCCAGCCGACGACCCGGGACAGGGTACACCGGGGAGCTGTTTTTT.

This chain's CDR3 is CASSLQGAVNTEAFF. CDR3 bases: TGTGCCAGCAGCTTACAGGGGGCGGTTAACACTGAAGCTTTCTTT. J is TRBJ1-1 and V is TRBV6-5, with 9 bases identical to TRBD1. Trimming removed 6 bases from V and 2 bases from J; junction bases left unmatched: 7. Germline lookup yields CDR1 MNHEY and CDR2 SVGAGI. The CDR3 runs to 15 residues.

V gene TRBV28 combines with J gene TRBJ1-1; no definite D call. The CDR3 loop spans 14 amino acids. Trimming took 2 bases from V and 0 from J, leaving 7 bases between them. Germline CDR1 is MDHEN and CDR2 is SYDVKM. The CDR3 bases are TGTGCCAGCAGTTTAAGCACCATGAACACTGAAGCTTTCTTT. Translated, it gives CASSLSTMNTEAFF.

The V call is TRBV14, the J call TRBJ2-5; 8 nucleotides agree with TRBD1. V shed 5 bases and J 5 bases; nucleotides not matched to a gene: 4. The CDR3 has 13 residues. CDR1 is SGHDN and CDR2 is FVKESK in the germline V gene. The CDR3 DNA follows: TGTGCCAGCAGCTGGACAGGGATTGAGACCCAGTACTTC. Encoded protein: CASSWTGIETQYF.

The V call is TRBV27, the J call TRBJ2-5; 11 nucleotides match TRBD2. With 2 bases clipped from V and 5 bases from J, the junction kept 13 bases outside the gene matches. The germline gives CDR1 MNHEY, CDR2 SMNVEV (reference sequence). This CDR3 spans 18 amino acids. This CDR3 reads CASSLAWASGGRGETQYF. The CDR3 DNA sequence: TGTGCCAGCAGTTTAGCGTGGGCTAGCGGGGGGAGAGGGGAGACCCAGTACTTC.

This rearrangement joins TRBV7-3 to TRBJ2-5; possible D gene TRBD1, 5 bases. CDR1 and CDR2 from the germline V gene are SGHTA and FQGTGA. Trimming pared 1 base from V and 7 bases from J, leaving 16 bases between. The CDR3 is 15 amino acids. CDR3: CASSLIWGPDVTQYF. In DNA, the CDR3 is TGTGCCAGCAGCTTAATTTGGGGCCCGGATGTGACCCAGTACTTC.

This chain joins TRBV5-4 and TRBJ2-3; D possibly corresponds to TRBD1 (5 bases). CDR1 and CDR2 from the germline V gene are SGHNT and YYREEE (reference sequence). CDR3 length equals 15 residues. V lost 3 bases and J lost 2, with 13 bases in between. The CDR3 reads CASSYGRANTDTQYF. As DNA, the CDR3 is TGTGCCAGCAGCTACGGCAGGGCGAACACAGATACGCAGTATTTT.

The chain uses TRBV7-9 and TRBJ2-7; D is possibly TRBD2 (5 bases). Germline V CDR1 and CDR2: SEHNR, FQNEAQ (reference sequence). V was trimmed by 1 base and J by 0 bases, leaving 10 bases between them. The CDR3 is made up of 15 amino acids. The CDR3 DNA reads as TGTGCCAGCAGCTTAGACGGGATTAGCTCCTACGAGCAGTACTTC. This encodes CASSLDGISSYEQYF.

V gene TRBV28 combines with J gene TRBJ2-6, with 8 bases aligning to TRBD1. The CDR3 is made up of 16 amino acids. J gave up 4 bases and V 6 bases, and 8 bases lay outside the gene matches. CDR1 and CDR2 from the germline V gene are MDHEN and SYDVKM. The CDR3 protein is CASRFRQGSGANVLTF. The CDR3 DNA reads TGTGCCAGCAGATTCCGACAGGGGTCCGGGGCCAACGTCCTGACTTTC.

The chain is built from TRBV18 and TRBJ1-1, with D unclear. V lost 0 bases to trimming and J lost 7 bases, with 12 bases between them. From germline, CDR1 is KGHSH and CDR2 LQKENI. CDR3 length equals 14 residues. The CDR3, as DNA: TGTGCCAGCTCACCACCGGTTAGTCGCGGTGAAGCTTTCTTT. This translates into CASSPPVSRGEAFF.

The CDR3 coding sequence is TGTGCCAGCAGTGCAGCGGGGACCCAATCTTTCTTT. It encodes CASSAAGTQSFF. The chain links TRBV27 to TRBJ1-1; weak D call: TRBD1 (5 bases). The germline V gene has CDR1 MNHEY and CDR2 SMNVEV (reference sequence). This CDR3 comprises 12 residues. Trimming pared 5 bases from V and 12 bases from J, leaving 16 bases between.

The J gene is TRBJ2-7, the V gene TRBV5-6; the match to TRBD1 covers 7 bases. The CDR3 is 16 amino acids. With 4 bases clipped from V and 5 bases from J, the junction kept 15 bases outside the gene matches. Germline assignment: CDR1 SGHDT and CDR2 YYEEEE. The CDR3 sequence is CASSDGTVLYSDEQYF. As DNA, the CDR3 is TGTGCCAGCAGCGACGGGACAGTACTTTACAGTGACGAGCAGTACTTC. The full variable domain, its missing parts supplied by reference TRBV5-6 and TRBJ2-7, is DAGVTQSPTHLIKTRGQQVTLRCSPKSGHDTVSWYQQALGQGPQFIFQYYEEEERQRGNFPDRFSGHQFPNYSSELNVNALLLGDSALYLCASSDGTVLYSDEQYFGPGTRLTVT.